The clone carrying this T cell receptor beta chain appeared a few times. Its antigen remains unidentified. The data originate from a study of T-cell reconstitution after alpha-beta-depleted transplantation in children. Study-wide findings and caveats: T-cell counts and diversity at one year post-transplant came mainly from newly produced T cells. Certain patients had high TCRbeta diversity at day 60, and it came from recipient T cells and thymic progenitors that survived. Reported findings indicate that, about two months after transplant, alpha-beta T cells came from several hundred expanded clones, which were derived from non-depleted graft cells.

Library preparation (for TCRbeta) was performed with unique molecular identifiers. TCRdb fed the PCR reads into MiXCR, producing one record per CDR3 protein. The sample yields about 200,000 distinct CDR3 sequences, about 8.4% seen once. The sequencing here drew on PBMCs, mostly from graft donor cells, taken 360 days after TCRalphabeta/CD19-depleted stem cell transplant. The source is a male patient under 10 years old who had a stem cell transplant for acute myeloid leukemia, so the T cells may come from the graft donor.

CDR3 loop: CASSYSSVRAGAYEQYV. The CDR3, as DNA: TGTGCCAGCAGTTACTCGAGTGTGAGGGCAGGGGCCTACGAGCAGTACGTC. The chain uses TRBV6-5 and TRBJ2-7, with D maybe TRBD1 (6 bases). The CDR3 runs to 17 residues. V was clipped by 0 bases and J by 2 bases, with 17 bases between them. Germline CDR1 MNHEY, CDR2 SVGAGI.